This entry describes one TCR beta chain. Its antigen is undetermined. Treatment meaning: roughly 10-day PBMC culture with coronavirus spike peptide pools or control peptides (ViraFEST assay). Under the ViraFEST approach, antigen-specific T cells were expanded with peptide pools and TCRs subsequently sequenced. There are 17 residues in the CDR3. Trimming left V 5 bases short and J 2 bases short, with 19 bases between. Germline V gene data show CDR1 as SGHDN and CDR2 as FVKESK. At the Johns Hopkins FTIC core, DNA taken from cultured CD4+ T cells was sequenced by way of the Oncomine TCR Beta short-read assay. TCRdb re-analysed the PCR reads in MiXCR, keeping a single row per CDR3 protein. The top ten hold 8% to 9.5% of the sample, which has 12,000 to 15,000 distinct CDR3 sequences, 27% seen once. This sample was included in a study of vaccination and CD4 T cells after COVID-19.

The rearrangement links TRBV14 to TRBJ2-4; the D gene is possibly TRBD1 (6 bases). The sequence was collected from a human donor who had recovered from COVID-19. Specimen: CD4+ T cells from blood, cultured in vitro. The DNA for the CDR3 is TGTGCCAGCAGCTATCCAAGGTCAGGGGAAACCAAAAACATTCAGTACTTC. Translation gives CASSYPRSGETKNIQYF.